The 31 T cell receptor beta chains in this list originate from one sample, sequenced in a study of graft-versus-host responses after intestinal transplantation. Assay used: immunoSEQ multiplex PCR; TCRdb lists only in-frame clones, some missing. The data contain some 22,000 clones, over 40% of them singletons. Responders (approximately 200,000, CFSE-labeled) met approximately 200,000 stimulators that were irradiated and violet-dye-labeled. The specimen comprised alloreactive CD8+ T cells from a mixed lymphocyte reaction culture, sampled before intestinal transplant. Subset in this sample: CFSE-low proliferating T cells sorted from roughly 6-day pre-transplant mixed lymphocyte reaction (GvH or HvG direction). These receptors all stem from a human patient who received an intestinal transplant.

This chain connects TRBV2 to TRBJ1-2, with D unresolved. Per the germline V gene, CDR1 is SNHLY and CDR2 is FYNNEI. This CDR3 is 15 amino acids long. V was trimmed by 5 bases and J by 2 bases, leaving 15 bases between them. The CDR3 spells CASSLDGQRNYGYTF. The CDR3 region has the DNA TGTGCCAGCAGTCTGGACGGCCAACGGAACTATGGCTACACCTTC. Drawing the rest from reference TRBV2 and TRBJ1-2, the complete variable domain is EPEVTQTPSHQVTQMGQEVILRCVPISNHLYFYWYRQILGQKVEFLVSFYNNEISEKSEIFDDQFSVERPDGSNFTLKIRSTKLEDSAMYFCASSLDGQRNYGYTFGSGTRLTVV.

This clone was detected a few times. This chain joins TRBV23-1 and TRBJ2-7, with TRBD2 identical over 8 bases. TRBV23-1 is identified as an open reading frame with a role that is uncertain. The CDR3 has 17 residues. J lost 3 bases, V lost 4 bases, and 14 bases had no gene match. The CDR3 nucleotides are TGCGCCAGCAGTCGCGAGGGATTGACTAGCGAGCTCTACGAGCAGTACTTC. This gives the protein CASSREGLTSELYEQYF.

The chain is built from TRBV6-1 and TRBJ1-5, with no clear D. V was pared by 3 bases and J by 1 base, with 10 bases between. Germline V lookup: CDR1 MNHNS, CDR2 SASEGT. The CDR3 is made up of 15 amino acids. CDR3 amino acids: CASSERRGSNQPQHF. In DNA form, the CDR3 reads TGTGCCAGCAGTGAGAGGCGGGGAAGCAATCAGCCCCAGCATTTT.

V gene TRBV27 combines with J gene TRBJ2-5, with 8 bases fitting TRBD2. V shed 3 bases, J shed 5 bases, and the junction held 17 bases outside the gene matches. The germline CDR1 and CDR2 sequences are MNHEY and SMNVEV (reference sequence). This CDR3 region has 18 residues. CDR3 loop: CASSFPGRGNVVGETQYF. In DNA form, the CDR3 reads TGTGCCAGCAGTTTTCCCGGGAGGGGCAATGTCGTTGGGGAGACCCAGTACTTC.

The chain employs TRBV2 and TRBJ2-7, with D uncertain. Trimming removed 6 bases from V and 10 bases from J, with 13 bases in between. Germline values: CDR1 SNHLY, CDR2 FYNNEI. There are 11 residues in the CDR3. CDR3 in amino acids: CASRDTAEQYF. The CDR3 DNA sequence: TGTGCCAGCAGGGATACGGCGGAACAGTACTTC.

This clone was picked up a small number of times. The chain couples TRBV5-1 to TRBJ2-7; D is uncertain. This CDR3 contains 14 residues. The V and J ends lost 3 bases and 0 bases respectively, with 10 bases between them. Germline assignment: CDR1 SGHRS and CDR2 YFSETQ. CDR3 protein: CASSWSIPSYEQYF. CDR3 DNA: TGCGCCAGCAGCTGGTCGATACCCTCCTACGAGCAGTACTTC.

This clone was picked up a small number of times. For the CDR3, the DNA is TGTGCCAGCAGTTTGTTCAACCGACCTTACAATGAGCAGTTCTTC. Protein product: CASSLFNRPYNEQFF. The chain uses TRBV27 and TRBJ2-1; no reliable D call. V dropped 3 bases and J dropped 4 bases, with 13 bases sitting between them. The germline V gene has CDR1 MNHEY and CDR2 SMNVEV (reference sequence). This CDR3 is 15 amino acids long.

By proportion, this clone is medium-sized (0.01 to 0.1%). This chain links TRBV21-1 with TRBJ2-7; the table's D call, TRBD2, has no DNA check behind it. TRBV21-1 is recorded as a pseudogene. This CDR3 is built from 18 residues. The CDR3 spells CASSKESSGRPYSYEQYF. The DNA of the CDR3 is TGTGCCAGCAGCAAAGAGTCGAGCGGGAGGCCGTACTCCTACGAGCAGTACTTC.

The V and J genes are TRBV28 and TRBJ1-5; TRBD1 matches at 8 bases. Germline V gene lookup returns CDR1 MDHEN and CDR2 SYDVKM. The CDR3 spans 16 residues. J was trimmed by 2 bases and V by 5 bases; bases with no gene match: 8. The CDR3 DNA follows: TGTGCCAGCAGTGTTGACAGGGGATGGGGCAATCAGCCCCAGCATTTT. Its protein product is CASSVDRGWGNQPQHF.

This clone was observed a single time. The chain uses TRBV27 and TRBJ2-7; 7 nucleotides line up with TRBD1. This CDR3 region has 14 residues. Per the germline V gene, CDR1 is MNHEY and CDR2 is SMNVEV (reference sequence). The V gene end was trimmed by 3 bases and the J gene end by 2 bases; junction bases not matched to a gene: 4. The chain's CDR3 is CASSFSGGPYEQYF. CDR3 bases: TGTGCCAGCAGTTTTTCAGGGGGTCCCTACGAGCAGTACTTC.

This clone appeared a few times. The chain is built from TRBV5-8 and TRBJ1-4; D is undetermined. The CDR3 is 15 amino acids. With 0 bases removed from V and 2 bases from J, the gap between germline ends came to 8 bases. Germline V gene data show CDR1 as SGHTS and CDR2 as YDEGEE. CDR3 in DNA: TGTGCCAGCAGCTTGGACGGTTTCACTAATGAAAAACTGTTTTTT. It encodes CASSLDGFTNEKLFF.

CDR3 bases: TGCGCCAGCAGCGCAGGGACAGGTTACAATGAGCAGTTCTTC. This codes for CASSAGTGYNEQFF. The V call is TRBV5-1, the J call TRBJ2-1; 8 bases fit TRBD1. With V trimmed by 4 bases and J by 4 bases, 4 bases remained unmatched. Germline V gene data show CDR1 as SGHRS and CDR2 as YFSETQ. This CDR3 comprises 14 residues.

This clone was seen more than once but under ten times. The J gene is TRBJ2-1, the V gene TRBV4-1; 7 bases are a match to TRBD2. The CDR3 totals 15 residues. V trimming: 1 base; J trimming: 9 bases; junction bases outside the gene matches: 9. Germline assignment: CDR1 MGHRA and CDR2 YSYEKL. The CDR3 is CASSQVAAGDAEQFF. As DNA, the CDR3 is TGCGCCAGCAGCCAAGTCGCCGCGGGAGACGCTGAGCAGTTCTTC.

The rearrangement joins TRBV11-2 to TRBJ1-5, with D hard to call. The CDR3 totals 13 residues. V was pared by 5 bases and J by 1 base, with 6 bases between. In germline, CDR1 is SGHAT, CDR2 FQNNGV. The chain's CDR3 is CASSEQSNQPQHF. The CDR3, as DNA: TGTGCCAGCAGCGAACAGAGCAATCAGCCCCAGCATTTT.

This clone was counted only a few times. This sequence joins TRBV15 and TRBJ2-1; 8 nucleotides line up with TRBD2. Germline CDR1 and CDR2: LNHNV and YYDKDF (reference sequence). V was pared by 5 bases and J by 6 bases, with 9 bases of the junction left unmatched. The CDR3 is 15 amino acids. In DNA, the CDR3 is TGTGCCACCAGCCCGAGCGGGGGAGGGATCAATGAGCAGTTCTTC. Translated: CATSPSGGGINEQFF.

By share, this clone ranks as medium-sized. This chain uses TRBV9 with TRBJ2-7; the D gene is possibly TRBD2 (5 bases). CDR1 SGDLS and CDR2 YYNGEE come from the germline V gene. V dropped 0 bases and J dropped 7 bases, with 20 bases sitting between them. The CDR3 extends over 16 amino acids. In DNA, the CDR3 is TGTGCCAGCAGCGTAGCGGGGTCCCGTGGCCCGGGTGAGCAGTACTTC. This codes for CASSVAGSRGPGEQYF.

This clone was detected only a few times. The V call is TRBV5-1, the J call TRBJ2-2; D may be TRBD2 (5 bases). V was trimmed by 2 bases and J by 4 bases, leaving 18 bases between them. The germline V gene has CDR1 SGHRS and CDR2 YFSETQ. The CDR3 loop spans 17 amino acids. The CDR3 region has the DNA TGCGCCAGCAGCTTAAGTAAGACCAACCGGGGCACCGGGGAGCTGTTTTTT. This encodes CASSLSKTNRGTGELFF.

The J gene is TRBJ2-3, the V gene TRBV6-6; D gene ambiguous. V was trimmed by 8 bases and J by 5 bases, leaving 8 bases between them. Germline-derived CDR1 and CDR2 are MNHNY and SVGAGI (reference sequence). There are 11 residues in the CDR3. The CDR3 DNA is TGTGCCAGCGGCAACTTAGATACGCAGTATTTT. As protein: CASGNLDTQYF.

This clone was recorded a few times. The gene calls are TRBV6-5 and TRBJ2-3, with D maybe TRBD2 (5 bases). Germline V gene lookup returns CDR1 MNHEY and CDR2 SVGAGI. The V and J ends lost 4 bases and 1 base respectively, with 12 bases between them. The CDR3 is 15 amino acids. This chain's CDR3 is CASSFLRGGTDTQYF. The CDR3 DNA follows: TGTGCCAGCAGTTTTCTTCGGGGAGGCACAGATACGCAGTATTTT.

The chain links TRBV10-2 to TRBJ2-6; the D gene could be TRBD1 or TRBD2 (5 bases each). The CDR3 extends over 16 amino acids. The germline gives CDR1 WSHSY, CDR2 SAAADI. Trimming stripped 6 bases from V and 1 base from J, with 13 bases between. CDR3 bases: TGCGCCAGCAGCCCCCTGTGGGGGTCTGGGGCCAACGTCCTGACTTTC. Residues: CASSPLWGSGANVLTF.

V gene TRBV2 combines with J gene TRBJ2-3; 12 bases fit TRBD2. CDR1 and CDR2 (germline): SNHLY, FYNNEI. CDR3 length: 16 amino acids. The J segment lost 5 bases and the V segment lost 5 bases, leaving 8 bases of the junction unmatched. In DNA form, the CDR3 reads TGTGCCAGCAGTTTTCTAGCGGGAGGGCCTGGAGATACGCAGTATTTT. It encodes CASSFLAGGPGDTQYF. Complete variable domain (other parts from reference TRBV2 and TRBJ2-3): EPEVTQTPSHQVTQMGQEVILRCVPISNHLYFYWYRQILGQKVEFLVSFYNNEISEKSEIFDDQFSVERPDGSNFTLKIRSTKLEDSAMYFCASSFLAGGPGDTQYFGPGTRLTVL.

The table lists this clone with a few counts. The chain combines TRBV15 with TRBJ1-2, with TRBD1 matching over 7 bases. The V gene's germline CDR1 is LNHNV and CDR2 YYDKDF (reference sequence). The CDR3 is 14 amino acids. V lost 5 bases to trimming and J lost 2 bases; unmatched junction nucleotides: 5. CDR3 amino acids: CATSGRQGNYGYTF. The CDR3 DNA reads TGTGCCACCAGCGGCCGACAGGGAAACTATGGCTACACCTTC.

This clone counts as medium-sized. The rearrangement links TRBV5-1 to TRBJ2-2; D might be TRBD1 (6 bases). The length of the CDR3 is 14 residues. Germline loops: CDR1 SGHRS, CDR2 YFSETQ. With 3 bases removed from V and 5 bases from J, the gap between germline ends came to 11 bases. This CDR3 reads CASSWWGRTGELFF. The CDR3, as DNA: TGCGCCAGCAGCTGGTGGGGGCGGACCGGGGAGCTGTTTTTT.

The V gene is TRBV1, the J gene TRBJ1-2. TRBV1 is a pseudogene locus. The CDR3 is 16 residues long. For the CDR3, the DNA is TGCACCAGCAGAACGATGCGTTTGTGCGAAACCTATGGCTACACCTTC. Protein product: CTSRTMRLCETYGYTF.

Concerning this clone: The same CDR3 can be traced to other DNA sequences in this sample. The V call is TRBV6-5, the J call TRBJ2-7, with D unresolved. The germline gives CDR1 MNHEY, CDR2 SVGAGI. The CDR3 spans 14 residues. V dropped 2 bases and J dropped 4 bases, with 12 bases sitting between them. The CDR3: CASSYPLAAYEQYF. The CDR3 DNA follows: TGTGCCAGCAGTTACCCGCTGGCGGCATACGAGCAGTACTTC.

This rearrangement joins TRBV30 to TRBJ2-1, with D possibly matching TRBD2 (5 bases). This CDR3 spans 15 amino acids. Looked up from germline, CDR1 is GTSNPN and CDR2 is SVGIG (reference sequence). The V gene lost 3 bases and the J gene lost 4 bases, with 16 bases spanning the gap. The CDR3 reads CAWRSGLAAYNEQFF. The CDR3 bases are TGTGCCTGGAGATCGGGGTTAGCAGCATACAATGAGCAGTTCTTC.

CDR3 coding DNA: TGTGCCAGTAGTAGTACTAGCGGGGGCTACAATGAGCAGTTCTTC. Protein: CASSSTSGGYNEQFF. V is TRBV19 and J is TRBJ2-1, with 11 bases matching TRBD2. V shed 4 bases, J shed 3 bases, and the junction held 2 bases outside the gene matches. CDR3 length equals 15 residues. Germline values: CDR1 LNHDA, CDR2 SQIVND (reference sequence).

This clone was detected a few times. This chain uses TRBV7-8 with TRBJ2-2, with D possibly matching TRBD2 (5 bases). The V gene lost 4 bases and the J gene lost 5 bases, with 11 bases spanning the gap. Germline-derived CDR1 and CDR2 are SGHVS and FQNEAQ. CDR3 size: 14 residues. The CDR3 nucleotides are TGTGCCAGCAGCTCCTGGACGGGGACCGGGGAGCTGTTTTTT. It specifies CASSSWTGTGELFF. The variable domain in full, completed from reference TRBV7-8 and TRBJ2-2, reads GAGVSQSPRYKVAKRGQDVALRCDPISGHVSLFWYQQALGQGPEFLTYFQNEAQLDKSGLPSDRFFAERPEGSVSTLKIQRTQQEDSAVYLCASSSWTGTGELFFGEGSRLTVL.

The rearrangement uses TRBV9 and TRBJ2-2, with TRBD2 matching over 11 bases. This CDR3 has 16 amino acids. Germline assignment: CDR1 SGDLS and CDR2 YYNGEE. V lost 4 bases and J lost 4; bases outside the gene matches: 6. The CDR3 is CASSTSGSIGTGELFF. CDR3 nucleotides: TGTGCCAGCAGCACTAGCGGGAGTATAGGCACCGGGGAGCTGTTTTTT.

This sequence joins TRBV7-3 and TRBJ2-6, with TRBD2 as a possible D gene (5 bases). V was pared by 4 bases and J by 2 bases, with 12 bases between. Germline V gene sequence: CDR1 SGHTA, CDR2 FQGTGA. This CDR3 region has 16 residues. CDR3: CASSSQRTPGANVLTF. The CDR3 bases are TGTGCCAGCAGCTCTCAGCGGACCCCTGGGGCCAACGTCCTGACTTTC.

This clone was seen a few times. The chain joins TRBV2 to TRBJ2-7, with D uncertain. The CDR3 totals 14 residues. Per the germline V gene, CDR1 is SNHLY and CDR2 is FYNNEI. The ends were cut back, 3 bases at V and 1 base at J, with 10 bases in the middle. The CDR3 DNA reads TGTGCCAGCAGTGACAGAGAGCTTTCCTACGAGCAGTACTTC. Its translation is CASSDRELSYEQYF. Looking up the rest from reference TRBV2 and TRBJ2-7 gives the full variable domain: EPEVTQTPSHQVTQMGQEVILRCVPISNHLYFYWYRQILGQKVEFLVSFYNNEISEKSEIFDDQFSVERPDGSNFTLKIRSTKLEDSAMYFCASSDRELSYEQYFGPGTRLTVT.